These T cell receptor beta chains were read from a single sample in a study of blood T cell repertoires in COVID-19. TCRdb's copy holds only in-frame clones and misses some; the assay was immunoSEQ multiplex PCR. The sample carries over 200,000 clones, 70% to 90% recorded once. Material: PBMCs or T cells enriched from blood (not recorded which). The source is a man aged 40-50 years who had recovered from COVID-19. Both conserved end residues are part of each CDR3. The order of the fields is V gene, D gene, clone size, J gene, CDR3 DNA, CDR3 protein. A D gene is named only where the DNA matches it firmly. Where a row states a size, it is once, few, many or the class of an expanded clone; other rows omit it.

v_gene: TRBV20-1; d_gene: -; abundance: -; j_gene: TRBJ2-3; CDR3nt: TGCAGTGCTGGTCCCAGCGGTACGCAGTATTTT; CDR3aa: CSAGPSGTQYF
v_gene: TRBV5-1; d_gene: TRBD2; abundance: -; j_gene: TRBJ2-3; CDR3nt: TGCGCCAGCAAAATTTTACCCAGCGGGGGGGTGACAGATACGCAGTATTTT; CDR3aa: CASKILPSGGVTDTQYF
v_gene: TRBV6-5; d_gene: -; abundance: -; j_gene: TRBJ2-1; CDR3nt: TGTGCCAGCAGTTACGGGGGGAGGCCCGGGAATGAGCAGTTCTTC; CDR3aa: CASSYGGRPGNEQFF
v_gene: TRBV2; d_gene: TRBD1; abundance: -; j_gene: TRBJ1-4; CDR3nt: TGTGCCAGCAGCGGGACAGTAAGTGAAAAACTGTTTTTT; CDR3aa: CASSGTVSEKLFF
v_gene: TRBV6-5; d_gene: TRBD1; abundance: -; j_gene: TRBJ1-2; CDR3nt: TGTGCCAGCAGTCTCCAGGGGGGAAATGGCTACACCTTC; CDR3aa: CASSLQGGNGYTF
v_gene: TRBV2; d_gene: -; abundance: few; j_gene: TRBJ2-2; CDR3nt: TGTGCCAGCAGAGGGGCAGCTTCGAACACCGGGGAGCTGTTTTTT; CDR3aa: CASRGAASNTGELFF
v_gene: TRBV18; d_gene: -; abundance: -; j_gene: TRBJ2-5; CDR3nt: TGTGCCAGCTCTCAACGGGAAGAGACCCAGTACTTC; CDR3aa: CASSQREETQYF
v_gene: TRBV6-1; d_gene: -; abundance: -; j_gene: TRBJ2-4; CDR3nt: TGTGCCAGCAGTGAATCTGAGGGAAACATTCAGTACTTC; CDR3aa: CASSESEGNIQYF
v_gene: TRBV5-4; d_gene: -; abundance: -; j_gene: TRBJ2-5; CDR3nt: TGTGCCAGCAGCTTGGGAGGTGGGGAGACCCAGTACTTC; CDR3aa: CASSLGGGETQYF
v_gene: TRBV15; d_gene: TRBD2; abundance: -; j_gene: TRBJ2-1; CDR3nt: TGTGCCACCAGCAGACGACTAGCGGCGAGAGACAATGAGCAGTTCTTC; CDR3aa: CATSRRLAARDNEQFF
v_gene: TRBV15; d_gene: TRBD2; abundance: -; j_gene: TRBJ2-1; CDR3nt: TGTGCCATCGAGCGATCCAGCGGGGGTATGAGCAATGAGCAGTTCTTC; CDR3aa: CAIERSSGGMSNEQFF
v_gene: TRBV24-1; d_gene: -; abundance: once; j_gene: TRBJ1-2; CDR3nt: TGTGCCACCAGTGAAGGAGCAGGGTGGGATGGCTACACCTTC; CDR3aa: CATSEGAGWDGYTF
v_gene: TRBV2; d_gene: TRBD2; abundance: -; j_gene: TRBJ2-5; CDR3nt: TGTGCCAGCAGTGAAGATCAGCGGGGGATCACAGAGACCCAGTACTTC; CDR3aa: CASSEDQRGITETQYF
v_gene: TRBV5-4; d_gene: -; abundance: once; j_gene: TRBJ2-5; CDR3nt: TGTGCCAGCAGCTTAGATTTTGGGACTGCAGAGACCCAGTACTTC; CDR3aa: CASSLDFGTAETQYF
v_gene: TRBV5-6; d_gene: TRBD2; abundance: -; j_gene: TRBJ2-7; CDR3nt: TGTGCCAGCAGTCCCGGACTAGCGGGAGGGGCCGAGCAGTACTTC; CDR3aa: CASSPGLAGGAEQYF
v_gene: TRBV18; d_gene: -; abundance: -; j_gene: TRBJ1-1; CDR3nt: TGTGCCAGCTCCCCGTCCGGGTCCACAAACACTGAAGCTTTCTTT; CDR3aa: CASSPSGSTNTEAFF
v_gene: TRBV5-1; d_gene: -; abundance: -; j_gene: TRBJ2-3; CDR3nt: TGCGCCAGCAGCTTGCCAGTGAGCACAGATACGCAGTATTTT; CDR3aa: CASSLPVSTDTQYF
v_gene: TRBV3-1/TRBV3-2; d_gene: -; abundance: -; j_gene: TRBJ2-7; CDR3nt: TGTGCCAGCAGCCAAGGGGGAGGGGGATTCTACGAGCAGTACTTC; CDR3aa: CASSQGGGGFYEQYF
v_gene: TRBV5-4; d_gene: TRBD2; abundance: many; j_gene: TRBJ2-1; CDR3nt: TGTGCCAGCAGCTTGGTACTAGCGGGAGGGAGTGAGCAGTTCTTC; CDR3aa: CASSLVLAGGSEQFF
v_gene: TRBV30; d_gene: TRBD2; abundance: -; j_gene: TRBJ2-7; CDR3nt: TGTGCCTGTGATTCCGGGAGGGCAGGATACGAGCAGTACTTC; CDR3aa: CACDSGRAGYEQYF
v_gene: TRBV3-1/TRBV3-2; d_gene: TRBD1; abundance: -; j_gene: TRBJ2-3; CDR3nt: TGTGCCAGCAGCCCATGGACAGGGGCTGGAGATACGCAGTATTTT; CDR3aa: CASSPWTGAGDTQYF
v_gene: TRBV5-1; d_gene: TRBD2; abundance: -; j_gene: TRBJ2-5; CDR3nt: TGCGCCAGCAATCTAAACCCCGCTAGCGGGGGATACCAAGAGACCCAGTACTTC; CDR3aa: CASNLNPASGGYQETQYF
v_gene: TRBV7-8; d_gene: -; abundance: -; j_gene: TRBJ2-1; CDR3nt: TGTGCCAGCAGCTTAAACCCGCGGGGAACTTCCTACAATGAGCAGTTCTTC; CDR3aa: CASSLNPRGTSYNEQFF
v_gene: TRBV25-1; d_gene: TRBD1; abundance: -; j_gene: TRBJ1-1; CDR3nt: TGTGCCAGCAGTAAGGGACAGGGGACTGGCACTGAAGCTTTCTTT; CDR3aa: CASSKGQGTGTEAFF
v_gene: TRBV2; d_gene: TRBD1; abundance: -; j_gene: TRBJ2-6; CDR3nt: TGTGCCAGCAGTGCAAGGGGGCGCTCCTCTGGGGCCAACGTCCTGACTTTC; CDR3aa: CASSARGRSSGANVLTF
v_gene: TRBV30; d_gene: -; abundance: few; j_gene: TRBJ2-3; CDR3nt: TGTGCCTGGACCCCGGGGGTGAGCACAGATACGCAGTATTTT; CDR3aa: CAWTPGVSTDTQYF
v_gene: TRBV7-9; d_gene: TRBD2; abundance: -; j_gene: TRBJ2-3; CDR3nt: TGTGCCAGCAGCTTAAACGGGGGGGCAGATACGCAGTATTTT; CDR3aa: CASSLNGGADTQYF
v_gene: TRBV7-2; d_gene: -; abundance: few; j_gene: TRBJ2-1; CDR3nt: TGTGCCAGCAGCTCCCCATCAGTCTACAATGAGCAGTTCTTC; CDR3aa: CASSSPSVYNEQFF
v_gene: TRBV30; d_gene: -; abundance: -; j_gene: TRBJ1-4; CDR3nt: TGTGCCTGGAGTCCCCACATAGGCTACGAGGCGTTTTTT; CDR3aa: CAWSPHIGYEAFF
v_gene: TRBV11-2; d_gene: TRBD1; abundance: -; j_gene: TRBJ2-7; CDR3nt: TGTGCCAGCAGCTCCCCGAGGACAGGGAGGTTTGATTTCGAGCAGTACTTC; CDR3aa: CASSSPRTGRFDFEQYF
v_gene: TRBV4-2; d_gene: -; abundance: -; j_gene: TRBJ1-2; CDR3nt: TGTGCCAGCAGCCAAGTTGAGAGCGGATATGGCTACACCTTC; CDR3aa: CASSQVESGYGYTF
v_gene: TRBV7-2; d_gene: -; abundance: -; j_gene: TRBJ2-2; CDR3nt: TGTGCCAGCATCCACGGGACTTTCGCCTTATCCGGGGAGCTGTTTTTT; CDR3aa: CASIHGTFALSGELFF
v_gene: TRBV24-1; d_gene: TRBD2; abundance: -; j_gene: TRBJ2-1; CDR3nt: TGTGCCACCAGTGATTTACTAGCGGGAGGGCTTAATGAGCAGTTCTTC; CDR3aa: CATSDLLAGGLNEQFF